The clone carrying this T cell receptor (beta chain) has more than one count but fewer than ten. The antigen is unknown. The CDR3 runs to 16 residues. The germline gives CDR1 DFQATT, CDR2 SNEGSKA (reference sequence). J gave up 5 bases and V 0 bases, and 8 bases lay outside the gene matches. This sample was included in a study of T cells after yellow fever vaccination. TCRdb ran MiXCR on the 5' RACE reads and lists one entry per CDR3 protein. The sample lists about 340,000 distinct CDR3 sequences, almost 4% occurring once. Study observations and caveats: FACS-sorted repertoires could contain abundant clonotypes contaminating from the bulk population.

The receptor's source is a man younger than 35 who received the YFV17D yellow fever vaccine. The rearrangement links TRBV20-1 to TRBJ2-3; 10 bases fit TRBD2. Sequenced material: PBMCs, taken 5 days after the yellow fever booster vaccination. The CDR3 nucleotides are TGCAGTGCTAGAGACCCACTAGCGGGGAAAGAAGATACGCAGTATTTT. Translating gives CSARDPLAGKEDTQYF.